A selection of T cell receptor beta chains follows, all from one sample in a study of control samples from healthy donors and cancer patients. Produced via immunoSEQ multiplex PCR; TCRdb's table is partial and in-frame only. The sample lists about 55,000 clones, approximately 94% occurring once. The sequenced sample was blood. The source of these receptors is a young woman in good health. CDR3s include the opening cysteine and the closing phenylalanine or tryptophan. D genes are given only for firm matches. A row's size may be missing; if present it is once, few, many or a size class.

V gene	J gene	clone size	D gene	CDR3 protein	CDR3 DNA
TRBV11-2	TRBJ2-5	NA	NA	CASSSGVGETQYF	TGTGCCAGCAGCTCAGGGGTGGGGGAGACCCAGTACTTC
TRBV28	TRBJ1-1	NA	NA	CASHQGRLLMNTEAFF	TGTGCCTCCCACCAGGGCCGTCTTCTCATGAACACTGAAGCTTTCTTT
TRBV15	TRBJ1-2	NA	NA	CATSLPQGNYGYTF	TGTGCCACCAGTCTTCCTCAGGGGAACTATGGCTACACCTTC
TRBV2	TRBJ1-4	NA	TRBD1	CASTNPRGQNEKLFF	TGTGCCAGCACCAACCCTAGGGGGCAAAATGAAAAACTGTTTTTT
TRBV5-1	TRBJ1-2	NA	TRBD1	CASSPGTGEAYNYGYTF	TGCGCCAGCAGCCCTGGGACAGGGGAGGCCTATAACTATGGCTACACCTTC
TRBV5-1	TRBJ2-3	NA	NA	CASRLGTSTDTQYF	TGCGCCAGCCGCCTGGGGACTAGCACAGATACGCAGTATTTT
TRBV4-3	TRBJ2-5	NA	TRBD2	CASSQGTSGLETQYF	TGCGCCAGCAGCCAAGGCACTAGCGGGCTGGAGACCCAGTACTTC
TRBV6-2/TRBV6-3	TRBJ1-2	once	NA	CASSYVGRQNYGYTF	TGTGCCAGCAGTTACGTCGGGCGGCAGAACTATGGCTACACCTTC
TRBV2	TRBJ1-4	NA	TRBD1	CASLPETGNEKLFF	TGTGCCAGCCTCCCCGAGACAGGGAACGAAAAACTGTTTTTT
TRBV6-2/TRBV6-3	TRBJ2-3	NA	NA	CASSYSLGSTDTQYF	TGTGCCAGCAGTTACTCCCTAGGTAGCACAGATACGCAGTATTTT
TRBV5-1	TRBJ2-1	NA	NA	CASSLDSPEQFF	TGCGCCAGCAGCTTGGACTCTCCTGAGCAGTTCTTC
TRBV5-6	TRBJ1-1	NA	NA	CASSFGAPEAFF	TGTGCCAGCAGCTTCGGAGCCCCGGAAGCTTTCTTT
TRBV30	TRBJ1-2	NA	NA	CAWSVRQAYGYTF	TGTGCCTGGAGTGTAAGACAGGCCTATGGCTACACCTTC
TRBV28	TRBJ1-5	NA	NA	CASTLWGASNQPQHF	TGTGCCAGCACCCTGTGGGGGGCGAGCAATCAGCCCCAGCATTTT
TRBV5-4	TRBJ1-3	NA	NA	CASSYYRAHSGNTIYF	TGTGCCAGCAGCTATTACAGGGCTCACTCTGGAAACACCATATATTTT
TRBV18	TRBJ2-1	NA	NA	CASSPTGQGSFF	TGTGCCAGCTCACCAACGGGGCAGGGATCGTTCTTC
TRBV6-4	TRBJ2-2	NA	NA	CASSDIAGELFF	TGTGCCAGCAGTGATATCGCCGGGGAGCTGTTTTTT
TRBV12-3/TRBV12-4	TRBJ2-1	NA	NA	CASSLNEQFF	TGTGCCAGCAGTTTGAATGAGCAGTTCTTC
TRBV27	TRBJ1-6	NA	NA	CASSLRREGDSPLHF	TGTGCCAGCAGTTTACGGAGGGAGGGAGATTCACCCCTCCACTTT
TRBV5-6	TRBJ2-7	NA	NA	CASSLEGHEQYF	TGTGCCAGCAGCTTGGAAGGCCACGAGCAGTACTTC
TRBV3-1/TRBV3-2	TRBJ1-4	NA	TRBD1	CASSRIPGQGMGATNEKLFF	TGTGCCAGCAGCCGGATTCCGGGACAGGGAATGGGGGCAACTAATGAAAAACTGTTTTTT
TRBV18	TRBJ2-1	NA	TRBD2	CASLTAGGLYNEQFF	TGTGCCAGCTTAACAGCGGGGGGTCTCTACAATGAGCAGTTCTTC
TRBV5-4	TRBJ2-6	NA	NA	CASSVRDISGANVLTF	TGTGCCAGCAGCGTCAGGGATATCTCTGGGGCCAACGTCCTGACTTTC
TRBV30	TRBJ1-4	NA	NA	CALGQGRKLFF	TGTGCCCTGGGGCAGGGGAGAAAACTGTTTTTT
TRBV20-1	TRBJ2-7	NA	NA	CSAREDYEQYF	TGCAGTGCTAGAGAGGACTACGAGCAGTACTTC
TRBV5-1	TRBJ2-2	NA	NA	CASSAGTTSRLATGELFF	TGCGCCAGCAGCGCTGGGACGACCAGCCGCCTGGCGACCGGGGAGCTGTTTTTT
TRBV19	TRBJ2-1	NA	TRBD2	CASSGGANEQFF	TGTGCCAGTAGCGGGGGGGCCAATGAGCAGTTCTTC
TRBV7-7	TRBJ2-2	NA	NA	CASSYKVATNTGELFF	TGTGCTAGCAGCTATAAGGTGGCGACTAACACCGGGGAGCTGTTTTTT
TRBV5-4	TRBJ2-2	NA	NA	CASSRFGGATGELFF	TGTGCCAGCAGCCGTTTTGGAGGGGCCACCGGGGAGCTGTTTTTT
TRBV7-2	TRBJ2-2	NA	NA	CASSLAHVSSGELFF	TGTGCCAGCAGCTTAGCGCATGTTAGCTCCGGGGAGCTGTTTTTT
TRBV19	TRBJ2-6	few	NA	CASSWDGSSGANVLTF	TGTGCCAGTAGTTGGGACGGGAGCTCTGGGGCCAACGTCCTGACTTTC
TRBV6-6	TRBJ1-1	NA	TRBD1	CASKGQSNTEAFF	TGTGCCAGCAAGGGACAGTCGAACACTGAAGCTTTCTTT
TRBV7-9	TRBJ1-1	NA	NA	CASSPRQRSTEAFF	TGTGCCAGCAGCCCTCGACAGAGGAGCACTGAAGCTTTCTTT
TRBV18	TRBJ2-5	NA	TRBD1	CASSPDRVRETQYF	TGTGCCAGCTCCCCGGACAGGGTGAGAGAGACCCAGTACTTC
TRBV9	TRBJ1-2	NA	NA	CASSVSVPSYGYTF	TGTGCCAGCAGCGTATCCGTTCCAAGCTATGGCTACACCTTC
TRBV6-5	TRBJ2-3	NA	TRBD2	CASTSTSGGADTQYF	TGTGCCAGCACCTCAACTAGCGGGGGGGCAGATACGCAGTATTTT
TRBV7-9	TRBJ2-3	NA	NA	CASSSGTSSTDTQYF	TGTGCCAGCAGCTCAGGGACTTCTAGCACAGATACGCAGTATTTT
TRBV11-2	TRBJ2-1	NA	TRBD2	CASSEGLGRAWEQFF	TGTGCCAGCAGCGAGGGACTAGGAAGAGCATGGGAGCAGTTCTTC
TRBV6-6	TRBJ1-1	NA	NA	CASRTRETTEAFF	TGTGCCAGCAGGACAAGGGAGACTACTGAAGCTTTCTTT
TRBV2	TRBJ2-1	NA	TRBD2	CASTGTSGGRGYEQFF	TGTGCCAGCACCGGGACTAGCGGGGGGCGAGGCTATGAGCAGTTCTTC
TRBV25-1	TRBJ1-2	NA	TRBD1	CASSGQGPNYGYTF	TGTGCCAGCAGTGGACAGGGGCCTAACTATGGCTACACCTTC
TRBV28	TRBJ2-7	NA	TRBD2	CASRLGLAGSSYEQYF	TGTGCCAGCAGACTAGGACTAGCGGGCAGCTCCTACGAGCAGTACTTC
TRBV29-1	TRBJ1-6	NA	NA	CSALLARETGNSPLHF	TGCAGCGCGTTGTTGGCACGGGAGACAGGCAATTCACCCCTCCACTTT
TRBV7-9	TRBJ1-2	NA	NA	CASTEQGTYGYTF	TGTGCCAGCACCGAACAGGGAACGTATGGCTACACCTTC
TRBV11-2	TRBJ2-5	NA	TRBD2	CASSPTSGVKTQYF	TGTGCCAGCAGCCCGACTAGCGGGGTCAAGACCCAGTACTTC
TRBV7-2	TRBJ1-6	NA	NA	CASSLGGFSYNSPLHF	TGTGCCAGCAGCTTAGGGGGTTTCTCCTATAATTCACCCCTCCACTTT
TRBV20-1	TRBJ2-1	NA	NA	CSANLYNEQFF	TGCAGTGCTAATCTTTACAATGAGCAGTTCTTC
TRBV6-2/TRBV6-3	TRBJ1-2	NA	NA	CASSYDYGYTF	TGTGCCAGCAGTTACGACTATGGCTACACCTTC
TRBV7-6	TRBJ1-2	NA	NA	CASSSLSGRGEGGYTF	TGTGCCAGCAGCTCCCTATCGGGGAGGGGGGAAGGAGGCTACACCTTC
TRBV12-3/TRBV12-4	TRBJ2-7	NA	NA	CASSLIYEQYF	TGTGCCAGCAGTTTAATCTACGAGCAGTACTTC
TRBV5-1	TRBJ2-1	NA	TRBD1	CASSQGTAYNEQFF	TGCGCCAGCAGCCAAGGGACAGCTTACAATGAGCAGTTCTTC
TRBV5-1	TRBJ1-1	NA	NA	CASSLGYSRTMNTEAFF	TGCGCCAGCAGCCTTGGGTACTCCAGAACCATGAACACTGAAGCTTTCTTT
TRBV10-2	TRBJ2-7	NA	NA	CASRLSNEQYF	TGCGCCAGCAGGCTTAGTAACGAGCAGTACTTC
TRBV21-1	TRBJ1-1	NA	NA	CASSKEITGGTEAFF	TGTGCCAGCAGCAAAGAAATTACAGGGGGAACTGAAGCTTTCTTT
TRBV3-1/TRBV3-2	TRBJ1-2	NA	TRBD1	CASSLRDRGSCYTF	TGTGCCAGCAGCCTCCGGGACAGGGGATCATGCTACACCTTC
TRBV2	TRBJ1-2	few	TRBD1	CASSERDRVSVSYTF	TGTGCCAGCAGTGAAAGGGACAGGGTCAGTGTTAGCTACACCTTC
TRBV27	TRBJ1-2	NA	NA	CAMRKGRDGYTF	TGTGCCATGCGTAAGGGCAGGGATGGCTACACCTTC
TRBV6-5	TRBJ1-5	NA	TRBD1	CASTDREAQPQHF	TGTGCCAGCACGGACAGGGAGGCTCAGCCCCAGCATTTT
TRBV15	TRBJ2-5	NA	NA	CATSKVGGTQYF	TGTGCCACCAGCAAGGTGGGAGGGACCCAGTACTTC